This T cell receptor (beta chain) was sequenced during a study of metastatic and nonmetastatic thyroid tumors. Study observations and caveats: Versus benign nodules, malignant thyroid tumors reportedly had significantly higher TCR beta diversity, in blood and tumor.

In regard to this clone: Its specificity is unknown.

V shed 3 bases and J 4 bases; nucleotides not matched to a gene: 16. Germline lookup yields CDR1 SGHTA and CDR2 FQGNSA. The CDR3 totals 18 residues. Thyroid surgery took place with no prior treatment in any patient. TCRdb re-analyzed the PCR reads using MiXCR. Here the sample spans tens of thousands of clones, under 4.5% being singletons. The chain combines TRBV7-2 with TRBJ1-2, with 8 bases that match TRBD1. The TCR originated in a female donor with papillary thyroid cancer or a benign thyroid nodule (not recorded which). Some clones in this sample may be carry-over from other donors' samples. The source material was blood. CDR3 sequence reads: CASSLTGARVRSGYGYTF. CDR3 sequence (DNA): TGTGCCAGCAGCTTGACAGGGGCGCGCGTTAGGAGTGGCTATGGCTACACCTTC.